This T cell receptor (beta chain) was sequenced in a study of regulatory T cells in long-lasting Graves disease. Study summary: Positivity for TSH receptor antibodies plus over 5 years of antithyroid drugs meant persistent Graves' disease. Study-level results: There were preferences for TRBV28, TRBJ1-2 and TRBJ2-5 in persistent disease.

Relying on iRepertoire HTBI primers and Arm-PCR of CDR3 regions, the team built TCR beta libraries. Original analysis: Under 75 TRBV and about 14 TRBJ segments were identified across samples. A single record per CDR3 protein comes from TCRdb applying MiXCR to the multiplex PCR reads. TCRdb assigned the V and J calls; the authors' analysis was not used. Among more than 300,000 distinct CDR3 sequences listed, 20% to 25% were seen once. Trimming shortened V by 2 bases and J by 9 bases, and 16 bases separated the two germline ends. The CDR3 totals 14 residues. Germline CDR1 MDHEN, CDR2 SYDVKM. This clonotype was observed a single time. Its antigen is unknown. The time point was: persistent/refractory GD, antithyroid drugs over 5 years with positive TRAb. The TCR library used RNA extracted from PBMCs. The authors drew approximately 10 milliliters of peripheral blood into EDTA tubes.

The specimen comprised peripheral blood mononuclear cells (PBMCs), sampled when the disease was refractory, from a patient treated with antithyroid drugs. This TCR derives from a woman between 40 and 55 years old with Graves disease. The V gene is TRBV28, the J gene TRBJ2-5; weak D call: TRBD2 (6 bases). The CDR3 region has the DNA TGTGCCAGCAGTTTACGGGACTTCCAGGAGGCCCAGTACTTC. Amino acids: CASSLRDFQEAQYF.